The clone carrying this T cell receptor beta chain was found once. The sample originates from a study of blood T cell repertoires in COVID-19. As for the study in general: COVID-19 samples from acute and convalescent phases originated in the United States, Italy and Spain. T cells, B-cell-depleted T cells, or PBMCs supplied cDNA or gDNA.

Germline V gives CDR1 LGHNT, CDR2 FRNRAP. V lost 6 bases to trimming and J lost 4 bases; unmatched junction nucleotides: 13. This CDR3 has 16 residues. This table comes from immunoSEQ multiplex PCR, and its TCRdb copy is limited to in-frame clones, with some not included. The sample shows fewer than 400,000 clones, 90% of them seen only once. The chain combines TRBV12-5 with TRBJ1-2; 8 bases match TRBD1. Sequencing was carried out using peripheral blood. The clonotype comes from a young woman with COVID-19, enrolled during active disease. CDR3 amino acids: CASGQSGTGSLYGYTF. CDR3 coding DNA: TGTGCTAGTGGCCAATCCGGGACAGGCTCCCTCTATGGCTACACCTTC.